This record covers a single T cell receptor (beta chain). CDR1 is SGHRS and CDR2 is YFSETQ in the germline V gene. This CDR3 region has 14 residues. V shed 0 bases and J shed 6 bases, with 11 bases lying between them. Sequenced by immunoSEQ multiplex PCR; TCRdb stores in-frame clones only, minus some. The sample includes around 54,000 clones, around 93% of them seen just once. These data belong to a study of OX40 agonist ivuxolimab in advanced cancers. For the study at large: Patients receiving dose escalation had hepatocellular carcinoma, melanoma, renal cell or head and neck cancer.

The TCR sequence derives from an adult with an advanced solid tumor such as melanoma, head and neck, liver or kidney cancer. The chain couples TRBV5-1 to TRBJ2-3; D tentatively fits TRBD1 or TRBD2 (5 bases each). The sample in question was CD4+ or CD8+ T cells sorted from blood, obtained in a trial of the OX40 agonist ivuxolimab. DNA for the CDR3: TGCGCCAGCAGCTTGGGGGACGTTTTGGATACGCAGTATTTT. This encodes CASSLGDVLDTQYF.